A single sample gave rise to the 10 T cell receptor beta chains below, sequenced in a study of spatial heterogeneity in lung cancer. TCRdb fed the 5' RACE reads into MiXCR, producing one record per CDR3 protein. The sample has more than 65,000 distinct CDR3 sequences, approximately 12% seen once. Specified time point: sample taken at primary tumor resection. Whole RNA from tumor, nontumor lung or frozen PBMC was sequenced unsorted. This specimen consisted of PBMCs, obtained at surgery. The receptor set was obtained from a male donor with early-stage non-small cell lung cancer.

The chain couples TRBV6-1 to TRBJ2-7; 7 bases map to TRBD1. V lost 3 bases, J lost 6 bases, and 5 bases stayed unmatched. The CDR3 runs 13 residues. Germline CDR1 is MNHNS and CDR2 is SASEGT. The CDR3 nucleotides read TGTGCCAGCAGTGAGCAGGGGGTTGGCGAGCAGTACTTC. Translation gives CASSEQGVGEQYF.

This clonotype was counted a few times. The gene calls are TRBV5-1 and TRBJ2-3; D is unresolved. The CDR3 is made up of 14 amino acids. CDR1 and CDR2 from the germline V gene are SGHRS and YFSETQ. Trimming took 4 bases from V and 4 from J, leaving 13 bases between them. CDR3 sequence: CASSPPNGPDTQYF. CDR3 coding DNA: TGCGCCAGCAGCCCACCCAATGGTCCAGATACGCAGTATTTT.

This clonotype was counted at least ten times. The chain joins TRBV6-6 to TRBJ1-5; D possibly corresponds to TRBD1 (6 bases). This CDR3 contains 16 residues. The V end lost 5 bases, the J end lost 5 bases, and 19 bases lay between the germline ends. Germline assignment: CDR1 MNHNY and CDR2 SVGAGI (reference sequence). CDR3 nucleotides: TGTGCCAGCAGTCCAGGCCAGACAGGAGGGTATCAGCCCCAGCATTTT. This gives the protein CASSPGQTGGYQPQHF.

The chain combines TRBV20-1 with TRBJ2-7; D gene uncertain. Germline CDR1 is DFQATT and CDR2 is SNEGSKA (reference sequence). Trimming removed 3 bases from V and 3 bases from J, with 9 bases in between. The CDR3 has 12 residues. As DNA, the CDR3 is TGCAGTGCTAGGCCTGACGGCTACGAGCAGTACTTC. It is translated as CSARPDGYEQYF.

This clonotype was picked up a small number of times. The CDR3 region has the DNA TGTGCCAGCACCAAACAGGGAACTAACTATGGCTACACCTTC. Translation: CASTKQGTNYGYTF. This chain uses TRBV2 with TRBJ1-2; tentative D call: TRBD1 (6 bases). Trimming removed 7 bases from V and 0 bases from J, with 12 bases in between. The CDR3 has 14 residues. Looked up from germline, CDR1 is SNHLY and CDR2 is FYNNEI. Full variable domain (rest looked up from reference TRBV2 and TRBJ1-2): EPEVTQTPSHQVTQMGQEVILRCVPISNHLYFYWYRQILGQKVEFLVSFYNNEISEKSEIFDDQFSVERPDGSNFTLKIRSTKLEDSAMYFCASTKQGTNYGYTFGSGTRLTVV.

The table lists this clonotype with many counts. This chain connects TRBV6-1 to TRBJ1-1, with 8 nucleotides matching TRBD1. J was trimmed by 5 bases and V by 4 bases; bases with no gene match: 3. The CDR3 totals 13 residues. Germline-derived CDR1 and CDR2 are MNHNS and SASEGT. The CDR3 reads CASSGTGRTEAFF. CDR3 coding DNA: TGTGCCAGCAGTGGGACAGGGCGAACTGAAGCTTTCTTT.

Ten or more counts support this clonotype. This rearrangement joins TRBV19 to TRBJ2-5; 9 positions agree with TRBD1. Looked up from germline, CDR1 is LNHDA and CDR2 is SQIVND (reference sequence). The CDR3 contains 14 residues. The junction had 5 bases not matched to a gene; V was cut back by 4 bases and J by 5 bases. The CDR3 is CASSRDRDVETQYF. In DNA form, the CDR3 reads TGTGCCAGTAGTAGGGACAGGGACGTGGAGACCCAGTACTTC. Filled out from reference TRBV19 and TRBJ2-5, the complete variable domain reads DGGITQSPKYLFRKEGQNVTLSCEQNLNHDAMYWYRQDPGQGLRLIYYSQIVNDFQKGDIAEGYSVSREKKESFPLTVTSAQKNPTAFYLCASSRDRDVETQYFGPGTRLLVL.

J is TRBJ1-1 and V is TRBV29-1; tentative D call: TRBD1 (5 bases). Germline lookup yields CDR1 SQVTM and CDR2 ANQGSEA. V lost 3 bases, J lost 11 bases, and 16 bases lay in between. The CDR3 runs 12 residues. The CDR3 region is CSVDPPGFYAFF. CDR3 nucleotide sequence: TGCAGCGTTGACCCCCCAGGGTTTTATGCTTTCTTT.

This clonotype was seen ten or more times. The V call is TRBV29-1, the J call TRBJ2-2; no definite D call. This CDR3 region has 12 residues. Deletions cut 3 bases from V and 7 bases from J, with 9 bases between. Germline values: CDR1 SQVTM, CDR2 ANQGSEA. This CDR3 reads CSVDMSVGELFF. CDR3 sequence (DNA): TGCAGCGTTGATATGTCGGTCGGGGAGCTGTTTTTT.

This clonotype has ten or more counts. This chain joins TRBV5-4 and TRBJ2-2; D is possibly TRBD2 (5 bases). Trimming removed 5 bases from V and 6 bases from J, with 11 bases in between. Germline V gene lookup returns CDR1 SGHNT and CDR2 YYREEE (reference sequence). The CDR3 spans 13 residues. CDR3 sequence reads: CASRELRAGELFF. The CDR3 DNA reads as TGTGCCAGCAGGGAGCTGCGGGCCGGGGAGCTGTTTTTT.